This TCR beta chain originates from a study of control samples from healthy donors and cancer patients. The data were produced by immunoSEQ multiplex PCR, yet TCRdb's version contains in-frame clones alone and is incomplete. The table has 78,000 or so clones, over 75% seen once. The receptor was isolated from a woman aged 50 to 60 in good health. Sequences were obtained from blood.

CDR3 nucleotide sequence: TGCGCCAGCAGCTTGGCCGGGGGGACAATGGGCACTGAAGCTTTCTTT. Its protein is CASSLAGGTMGTEAFF. The chain employs TRBV5-1 and TRBJ1-1, with D tentatively TRBD1 (6 bases). Trimming pared 0 bases from V and 4 bases from J, leaving 16 bases between. Germline assignment: CDR1 SGHRS and CDR2 YFSETQ. The CDR3 totals 16 residues. The full variable domain, with the rest looked up from reference TRBV5-1 and TRBJ1-1, is KAGVTQTPRYLIKTRGQQVTLSCSPISGHRSVSWYQQTPGQGLQFLFEYFSETQRNKGNFPGRFSGRQFSNSRSEMNVSTLELGDSALYLCASSLAGGTMGTEAFFGQGTRLTVV.